These 20 T cell receptor beta chains were all obtained from the same sample, sequenced in a study of blood T cells in healthy people across ages. Then a second PCR, running about 6 to 11 cycles, was carried out with a sample-barcoded 5' primer and a J-beta primer mix. TCRdb called the 5' RACE reads again in MiXCR, with one record for every CDR3 protein. The sample contains about 940,000 distinct CDR3 sequences, around 48% of which appear only once. The specimen sequenced was blood. Receptors originate from a young man in good health.

The chain couples TRBV6-5 to TRBJ2-3; no clear D. V lost 5 bases and J lost 2, with 14 bases in between. Germline CDR1 and CDR2: MNHEY and SVGAGI. The length of the CDR3 is 15 residues. CDR3 protein: CASSGVGDPTDTQYF. CDR3 sequence (DNA): TGTGCCAGCAGTGGCGTGGGTGATCCCACAGATACGCAGTATTTT.

This clonotype was picked up a small number of times. The chain carries TRBV6-5 and TRBJ2-7, with D tentatively TRBD1 or TRBD2 (6 bases each). This CDR3 contains 15 residues. The V and J ends lost 2 bases and 0 bases respectively, with 11 bases between them. CDR1 and CDR2 from the germline V gene are MNHEY and SVGAGI. For the CDR3, the DNA is TGTGCCAGCAGTTACGATGGAGGGGGCTCCTACGAGCAGTACTTC. Translated: CASSYDGGGSYEQYF.

The J gene is TRBJ1-2, the V gene TRBV5-1; possibly TRBD1 for D (5 bases). V was clipped by 4 bases and J by 1 base, with 11 bases between them. Germline V gene data show CDR1 as SGHRS and CDR2 as YFSETQ. The CDR3 covers 14 residues. The CDR3: CASSTDTVNYGYTF. The DNA of the CDR3 is TGCGCCAGCAGCACGGACACAGTTAACTATGGCTACACCTTC.

About this clonotype: An end of the junction differs from the germline gene, which may be a read error. The V gene is TRBV10-3, the J gene TRBJ2-3; 9 nucleotides line up with TRBD2. Germline V gene data show CDR1 as ENHRY and CDR2 as SYGVKD. CDR3 length: 15 amino acids. The chain's CDR3 is CVIRASGTSTDTQYF. CDR3 in DNA: TGTGTCATCAGAGCTAGCGGGACCAGCACAGATACGCAGTATTTT.

The CDR3 sequence is CASSARGAITDTQYF. CDR3 bases: TGTGCCAGCAGCGCTCGCGGAGCCATTACAGATACGCAGTATTTT. This rearrangement joins TRBV9 to TRBJ2-3; D uncertain. The CDR3 is 15 amino acids. Germline CDR1 is SGDLS and CDR2 is YYNGEE. Trimming took off 3 bases at V and 3 bases at J, with 14 bases between the two ends.

This chain joins TRBV4-3 and TRBJ1-5; unclear D gene. Trimming stripped 0 bases from V and 0 bases from J, with 9 bases between. Germline V lookup: CDR1 LGHNA, CDR2 YSLEER. This CDR3 contains 16 residues. The CDR3 protein is CASSQEPGSSNQPQHF. For the CDR3, the DNA is TGCGCCAGCAGCCAAGAACCGGGATCTAGCAATCAGCCCCAGCATTTT.

The V gene is TRBV7-2, the J gene TRBJ2-1; D unclear. There are 18 residues in the CDR3. Germline CDR1 is SGHTA and CDR2 is FQGNSA. Trimming stripped 3 bases from V and 0 bases from J, with 18 bases between. CDR3 bases: TGTGCCAGCAGCTTGGGCCCCATAGGCCGACTCTCCTACAATGAGCAGTTCTTC. It codes for CASSLGPIGRLSYNEQFF.

Only a few counts were recorded for this clonotype. V usage is TRBV4-2 and J usage is TRBJ2-1, with TRBD2 matching over 16 bases. V trimming: 5 bases; J trimming: 7 bases; junction bases outside the gene matches: 8. Germline V CDR1 and CDR2: LGHNA, YNFKEQ. This CDR3 is 17 amino acids long. For the CDR3, the DNA is TGTGCCAGCAGCTCAGGGACTAGCGGGGGGGCGCGGAATGAGCAGTTCTTC. This sequence encodes CASSSGTSGGARNEQFF.

This clonotype was recorded a few times. The CDR3 is CASSTDSNNEQFF. The CDR3 DNA reads TGTGCCAGCAGCACGGACAGCAACAATGAGCAGTTCTTC. The rearrangement uses TRBV7-3 and TRBJ2-1; possible D gene TRBD1, 6 bases. CDR3 length equals 13 residues. V was pared by 5 bases and J by 5 bases, with 10 bases between. Germline assignment: CDR1 SGHTA and CDR2 FQGTGA.

The chain couples TRBV20-1 to TRBJ1-2; D not certain. V lost 0 bases, J lost 6 bases, and 14 bases lay in between. The V gene's germline CDR1 is DFQATT and CDR2 SNEGSKA (reference sequence). CDR3 length: 14 amino acids. This CDR3 is CSARDLGGYNGYTF. CDR3 DNA: TGCAGTGCTAGAGATCTCGGAGGGTACAATGGCTACACCTTC.

The chain combines TRBV6-2 or TRBV6-3 with TRBJ2-5; 10 bases line up with TRBD2. The CDR3 is 18 amino acids. V gave up 2 bases and J gave up 2 bases; unmatched junction bases: 11. Germline CDR1 and CDR2: MNHEY and SVGEGT. The CDR3 reads CASSYLLLLAGKQETQYF. For the CDR3, the DNA is TGTGCCAGCAGTTACCTACTCCTACTAGCGGGGAAACAAGAGACCCAGTACTTC.

The chain is built from TRBV9 and TRBJ2-5; the D gene is possibly TRBD1 (5 bases). The germline CDR1 and CDR2 sequences are SGDLS and YYNGEE. Trimming pared 2 bases from V and 2 bases from J, leaving 16 bases between. This CDR3 is built from 16 residues. The CDR3 loop is CASSVFGQGEQETQYF. DNA for the CDR3: TGTGCCAGCAGCGTCTTCGGTCAGGGTGAACAAGAGACCCAGTACTTC.

This rearrangement joins TRBV9 to TRBJ2-5; 11 bases fit TRBD2. This CDR3 region has 14 residues. V gave up 2 bases and J gave up 11 bases; unmatched junction bases: 8. Germline CDR1 is SGDLS and CDR2 is YYNGEE. CDR3 in DNA: TGTGCCAGCAGCGTTAGCGGGGGGGCTCAGGAGCAGTACTTC. Its translation is CASSVSGGAQEQYF.

The gene calls are TRBV29-1 and TRBJ1-1; no clear D. Trimming took off 6 bases at V and 8 bases at J, with 13 bases between the two ends. In germline, CDR1 is SQVTM, CDR2 ANQGSEA. CDR3 length equals 11 residues. The CDR3 DNA sequence: TGCAGCGTATCCGCGCCGGGCGAAGCTTTCTTT. It encodes CSVSAPGEAFF.

There are a few counts of this clonotype. The chain carries TRBV10-3 and TRBJ2-3; D unclear. Germline-derived CDR1 and CDR2 are ENHRY and SYGVKD. The V gene lost 4 bases and the J gene lost 6 bases, with 11 bases spanning the gap. The CDR3 consists of 13 residues. CDR3 sequence (DNA): TGTGCCATCAGTGTTCCCCCTCGGGATACGCAGTATTTT. Protein product: CAISVPPRDTQYF.

V usage is TRBV2 and J usage is TRBJ1-5, with 9 bases lining up with TRBD1. Germline trimming cut 8 bases from V and 7 bases from J; bases unmatched to any gene: 9. The CDR3 consists of 14 residues. CDR1 SNHLY and CDR2 FYNNEI come from the germline V gene. DNA of the CDR3: TGTGCCAGCGGAGAGGACAGGGGAGGACAGCCCCAGCATTTT. Amino acid sequence: CASGEDRGGQPQHF.

CDR3 coding DNA: TGCAGTGCTAGAGAAGGGGGCAGGTACAATGAGCAGTTCTTC. Amino acid sequence: CSAREGGRYNEQFF. The chain combines TRBV20-1 with TRBJ2-1; 7 bases fit TRBD1. Germline lookup yields CDR1 DFQATT and CDR2 SNEGSKA (reference sequence). The CDR3 has 14 amino acids. The V segment lost 0 bases and the J segment 4 bases; nucleotides outside the gene matches: 3.

This chain joins TRBV6-5 and TRBJ1-2, with TRBD1 matching over 7 bases. The CDR3 runs to 13 residues. The germline CDR1 and CDR2 sequences are MNHEY and SVGAGI. V lost 0 bases and J lost 8; bases outside the gene matches: 3. Written as DNA, the CDR3 is TGTGCCAGCAGTTACTCGACAGGGTTGGGCTACACCTTC. Translating it yields CASSYSTGLGYTF.

V gene TRBV7-2 combines with J gene TRBJ2-3, with 8 bases that match TRBD2. Germline CDR1 reads SGHTA; CDR2 reads FQGNSA. V lost 5 bases and J lost 3; bases outside the gene matches: 10. This CDR3 spans 16 amino acids. DNA for the CDR3: TGTGCCAGCAGCCCTCTACGGGGGGGCCTAACAGATACGCAGTATTTT. Translating it yields CASSPLRGGLTDTQYF.

This chain connects TRBV7-8 to TRBJ1-2; 8 positions match TRBD1. CDR1 is SGHVS, CDR2 FQNEAQ, per germline. With V trimmed by 5 bases and J by 5 bases, 10 bases remained unmatched. The CDR3 is 15 amino acids. The CDR3 spells CASSVEARGLYGYTF. The CDR3 DNA reads TGTGCCAGCAGCGTAGAGGCCAGGGGGCTTTATGGCTACACCTTC.